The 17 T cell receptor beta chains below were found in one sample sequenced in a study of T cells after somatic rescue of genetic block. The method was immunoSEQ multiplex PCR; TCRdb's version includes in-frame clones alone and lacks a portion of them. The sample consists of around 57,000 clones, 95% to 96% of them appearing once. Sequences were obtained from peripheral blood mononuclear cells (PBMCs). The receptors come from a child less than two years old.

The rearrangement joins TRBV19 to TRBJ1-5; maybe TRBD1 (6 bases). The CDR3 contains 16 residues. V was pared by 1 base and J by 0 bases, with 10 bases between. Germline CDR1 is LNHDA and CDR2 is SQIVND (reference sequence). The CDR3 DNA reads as TGTGCCAGTAGTATAGGGGGGACATATAGCAATCAGCCCCAGCATTTT. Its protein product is CASSIGGTYSNQPQHF.

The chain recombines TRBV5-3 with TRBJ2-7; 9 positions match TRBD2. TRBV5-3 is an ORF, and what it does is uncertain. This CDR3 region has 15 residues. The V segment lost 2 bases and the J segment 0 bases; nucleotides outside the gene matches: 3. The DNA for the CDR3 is TGTGCCAGAAGCTTTCGACTAGCGGCCTCCTACGAGCAGTACTTC. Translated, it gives CARSFRLAASYEQYF.

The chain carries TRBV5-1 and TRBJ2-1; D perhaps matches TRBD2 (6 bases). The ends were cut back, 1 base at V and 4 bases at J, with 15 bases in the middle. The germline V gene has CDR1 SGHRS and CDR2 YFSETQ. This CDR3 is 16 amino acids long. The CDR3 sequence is CASSLLGRGSYNEQFF. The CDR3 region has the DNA TGCGCCAGCAGCTTGCTGGGCCGGGGGTCGTACAATGAGCAGTTCTTC. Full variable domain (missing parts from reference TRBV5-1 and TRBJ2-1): KAGVTQTPRYLIKTRGQQVTLSCSPISGHRSVSWYQQTPGQGLQFLFEYFSETQRNKGNFPGRFSGRQFSNSRSEMNVSTLELGDSALYLCASSLLGRGSYNEQFFGPGTRLTVL.

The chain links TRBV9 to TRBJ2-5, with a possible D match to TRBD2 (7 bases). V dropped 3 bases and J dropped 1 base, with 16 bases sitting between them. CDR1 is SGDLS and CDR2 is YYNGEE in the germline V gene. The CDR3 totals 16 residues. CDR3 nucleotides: TGTGCCAGCAGCGCCTGGGGGGGCTGGGGCCAAGAGACCCAGTACTTC. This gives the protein CASSAWGGWGQETQYF.

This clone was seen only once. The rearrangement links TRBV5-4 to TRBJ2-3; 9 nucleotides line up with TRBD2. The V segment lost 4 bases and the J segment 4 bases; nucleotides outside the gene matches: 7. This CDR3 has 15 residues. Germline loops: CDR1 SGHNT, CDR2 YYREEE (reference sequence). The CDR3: CASSGTSLLSDTQYF. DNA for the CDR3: TGTGCCAGCAGCGGGACTAGCCTACTATCAGATACGCAGTATTTT.

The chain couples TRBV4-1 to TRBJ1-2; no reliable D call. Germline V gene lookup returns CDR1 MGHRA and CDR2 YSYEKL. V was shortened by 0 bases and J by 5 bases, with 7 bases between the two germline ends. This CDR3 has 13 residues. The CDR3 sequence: CASSQELRYGYTF. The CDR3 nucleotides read TGCGCCAGCAGCCAAGAACTGAGATATGGCTACACCTTC.

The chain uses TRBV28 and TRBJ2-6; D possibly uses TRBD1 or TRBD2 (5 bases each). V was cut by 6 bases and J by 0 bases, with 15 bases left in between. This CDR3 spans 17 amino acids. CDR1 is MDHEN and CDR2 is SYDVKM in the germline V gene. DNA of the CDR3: TGTGCCAGCAGCCTCCCGGGACCGAGCTCTGGGGCCAACGTCCTGACTTTC. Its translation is CASSLPGPSSGANVLTF.

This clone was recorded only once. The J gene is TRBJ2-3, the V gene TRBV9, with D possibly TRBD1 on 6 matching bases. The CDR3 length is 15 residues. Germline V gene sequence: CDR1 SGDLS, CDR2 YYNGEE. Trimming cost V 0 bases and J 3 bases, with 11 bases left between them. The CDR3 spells CASSVGPGETDTQYF. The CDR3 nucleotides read TGTGCCAGCAGCGTAGGGCCAGGGGAAACAGATACGCAGTATTTT.

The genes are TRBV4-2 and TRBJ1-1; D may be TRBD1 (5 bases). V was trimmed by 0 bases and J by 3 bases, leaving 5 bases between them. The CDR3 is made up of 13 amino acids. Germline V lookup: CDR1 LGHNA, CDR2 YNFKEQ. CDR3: CASSQDRDTEAFF. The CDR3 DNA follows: TGTGCCAGCAGCCAAGACAGGGACACTGAAGCTTTCTTT.

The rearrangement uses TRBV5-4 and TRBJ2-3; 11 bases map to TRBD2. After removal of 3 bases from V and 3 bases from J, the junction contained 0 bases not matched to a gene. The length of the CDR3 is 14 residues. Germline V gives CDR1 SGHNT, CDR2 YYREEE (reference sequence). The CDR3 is CASSWTSGTDTQYF. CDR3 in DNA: TGTGCCAGCAGCTGGACTAGCGGGACAGATACGCAGTATTTT.

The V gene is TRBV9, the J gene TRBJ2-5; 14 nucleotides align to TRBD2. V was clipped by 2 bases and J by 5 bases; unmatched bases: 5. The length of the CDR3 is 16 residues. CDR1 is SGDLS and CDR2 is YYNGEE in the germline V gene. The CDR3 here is CASSVAGLAGAETQYF. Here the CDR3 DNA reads TGTGCCAGCAGCGTGGCGGGACTAGCGGGAGCCGAGACCCAGTACTTC.

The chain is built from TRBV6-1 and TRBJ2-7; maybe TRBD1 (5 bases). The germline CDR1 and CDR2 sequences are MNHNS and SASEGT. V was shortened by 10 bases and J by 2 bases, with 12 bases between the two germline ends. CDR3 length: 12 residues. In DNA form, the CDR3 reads TGTGCCACTTCGACAGTTGCCTACGAGCAGTACTTC. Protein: CATSTVAYEQYF.

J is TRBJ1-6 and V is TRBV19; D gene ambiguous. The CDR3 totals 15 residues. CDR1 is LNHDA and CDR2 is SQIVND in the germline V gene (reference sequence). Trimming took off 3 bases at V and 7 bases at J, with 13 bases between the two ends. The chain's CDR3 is CASSIGVFTNSPLHF. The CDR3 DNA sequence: TGTGCCAGTAGTATTGGGGTGTTTACAAATTCACCCCTCCACTTT.

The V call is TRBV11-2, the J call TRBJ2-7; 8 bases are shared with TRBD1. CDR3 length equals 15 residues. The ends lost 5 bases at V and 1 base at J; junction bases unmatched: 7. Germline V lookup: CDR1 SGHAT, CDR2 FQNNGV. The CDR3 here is CASSPTGTGSYEQYF. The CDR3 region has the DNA TGTGCCAGCAGCCCGACCGGGACAGGTTCCTACGAGCAGTACTTC. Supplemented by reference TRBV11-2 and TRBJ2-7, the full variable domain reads EAGVAQSPRYKIIEKRQSVAFWCNPISGHATLYWYQQILGQGPKLLIQFQNNGVVDDSQLPKDRFSAERLKGVDSTLKIQPAKLEDSAVYLCASSPTGTGSYEQYFGPGTRLTVT.

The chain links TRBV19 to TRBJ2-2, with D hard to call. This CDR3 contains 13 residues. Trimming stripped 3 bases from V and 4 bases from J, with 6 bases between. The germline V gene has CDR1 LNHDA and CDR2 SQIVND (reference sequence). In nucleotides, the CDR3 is TGTGCCAGTAGTATGTGGAGCACCGGGGAGCTGTTTTTT. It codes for CASSMWSTGELFF. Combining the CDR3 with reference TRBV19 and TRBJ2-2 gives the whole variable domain DGGITQSPKYLFRKEGQNVTLSCEQNLNHDAMYWYRQDPGQGLRLIYYSQIVNDFQKGDIAEGYSVSREKKESFPLTVTSAQKNPTAFYLCASSMWSTGELFFGEGSRLTVL.

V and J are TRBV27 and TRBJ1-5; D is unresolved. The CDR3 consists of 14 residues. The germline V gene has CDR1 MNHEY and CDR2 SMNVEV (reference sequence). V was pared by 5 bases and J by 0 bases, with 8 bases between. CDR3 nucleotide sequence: TGTGCCAGCAGTCAAACATATAGCAATCAGCCCCAGCATTTT. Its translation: CASSQTYSNQPQHF.

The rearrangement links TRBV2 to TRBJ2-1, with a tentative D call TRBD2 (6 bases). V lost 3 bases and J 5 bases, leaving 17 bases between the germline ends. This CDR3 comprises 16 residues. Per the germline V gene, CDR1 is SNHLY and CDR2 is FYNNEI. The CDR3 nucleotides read TGTGCCAGCAGTGAGACGGGGGAGAGAGGAGACAATGAGCAGTTCTTC. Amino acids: CASSETGERGDNEQFF.